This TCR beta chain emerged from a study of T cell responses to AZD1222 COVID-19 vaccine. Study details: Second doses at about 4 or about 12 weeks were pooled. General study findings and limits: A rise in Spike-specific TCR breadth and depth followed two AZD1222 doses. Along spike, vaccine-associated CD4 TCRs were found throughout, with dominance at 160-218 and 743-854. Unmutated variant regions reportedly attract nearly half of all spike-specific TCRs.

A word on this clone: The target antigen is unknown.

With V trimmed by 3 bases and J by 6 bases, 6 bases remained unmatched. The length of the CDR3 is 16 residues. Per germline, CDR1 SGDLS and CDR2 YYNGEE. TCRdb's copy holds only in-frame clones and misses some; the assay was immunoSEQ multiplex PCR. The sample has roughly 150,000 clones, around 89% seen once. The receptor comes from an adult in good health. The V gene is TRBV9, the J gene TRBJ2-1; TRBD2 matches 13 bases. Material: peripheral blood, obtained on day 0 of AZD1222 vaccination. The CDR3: CASSASGTSGINEQFF. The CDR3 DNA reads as TGTGCCAGCAGCGCCTCCGGGACTAGCGGGATCAATGAGCAGTTCTTC.